These T cell receptor beta chains were read from a single sample in a study of shared clonotypes between healthy human individuals. Profiled with immunoSEQ multiplex PCR; TCRdb holds only in-frame clones, not every one. Among 2 million to 2.5 million clones listed, roughly 95% were seen once. Sequenced material: naive CD4+ T cells sorted from blood. These receptors were taken from a man younger than 35 in good health. Both conserved end residues are part of each CDR3. A D gene is named only where the DNA matches it firmly. Not every row has a clone size; where given, it reads once, few, many or a size class.

len	d_gene	v_gene	abundance	j_gene	CDR3aa	CDR3nt
14	TRBD1	TRBV27	NA	TRBJ1-1	CASSFRQGAAEAFF	TGTGCCAGCAGTTTCAGACAGGGGGCAGCTGAAGCTTTCTTT
14	TRBD1	TRBV6-5	NA	TRBJ2-2	CATGGGQGIGELFF	TGTGCCACCGGGGGGGGACAGGGGATCGGGGAGCTGTTTTTT
15	TRBD2	TRBV4-1	NA	TRBJ2-5	CASSQDGLAEETQYF	TGCGCCAGCAGCCAAGATGGGCTAGCGGAAGAGACCCAGTACTTC
15	NA	TRBV28	NA	TRBJ2-5	CASSFALGIQETQYF	TGTGCCAGCAGTTTCGCGCTGGGGATCCAAGAGACCCAGTACTTC
16	NA	TRBV6-5	NA	TRBJ2-6	CASSYSSFSGANVLTF	TGTGCCAGCAGTTACTCTAGTTTCTCTGGGGCCAACGTCCTGACTTTC
13	NA	TRBV27	NA	TRBJ1-4	CASSQRRWEKLFF	TGTGCCAGCAGTCAACGCCGGTGGGAAAAACTGTTTTTT
13	NA	TRBV19	NA	TRBJ2-6	CASLSSGANVLTF	TGTGCCAGCCTGAGCTCTGGGGCCAACGTCCTGACTTTC
13	NA	TRBV5-6	NA	TRBJ2-3	CASSRDITDTQYF	TGTGCCAGCAGTCGGGACATCACAGATACGCAGTATTTT
15	TRBD1	TRBV28	NA	TRBJ2-1	CASRTGTGGGNEQFF	TGTGCCAGCAGGACGGGGACAGGGGGTGGTAATGAGCAGTTCTTC
10	NA	TRBV2	few	TRBJ2-5	CASSSETQYF	TGTGCCAGCAGTTCGGAGACCCAGTACTTC
15	NA	TRBV10-2	NA	TRBJ1-1	CASSDRGGPNTEAFF	TGCGCCAGCAGTGACCGGGGGGGGCCTAACACTGAAGCTTTCTTT
15	TRBD1	TRBV5-1	NA	TRBJ1-6	CASSLAGDRYSPLHF	TGCGCCAGCAGCCTAGCCGGGGACAGGTATTCACCCCTCCACTTT
15	NA	TRBV5-1	NA	TRBJ2-1	CASSLAPSAYNEQFF	TGCGCCAGCAGCTTGGCCCCTAGCGCCTACAATGAGCAGTTCTTC
14	NA	TRBV6-5	NA	TRBJ2-3	CASSGNGGTDTQYF	TGTGCCAGCTCGGGAAACGGGGGCACAGATACGCAGTATTTT
14	TRBD1	TRBV28	once	TRBJ2-7	CASSLRGPFYEQYF	TGTGCCAGCAGTTTAAGGGGGCCTTTCTACGAGCAGTACTTC
13	NA	TRBV5-1	NA	TRBJ2-3	CASSLVGTDTQYF	TGCGCCAGCAGCTTGGTCGGAACAGATACGCAGTATTTT
17	NA	TRBV28	NA	TRBJ2-5	CASSAQDSHRLEETQYF	TGTGCCAGCAGTGCTCAAGACTCCCACAGGTTAGAAGAGACCCAGTACTTC
17	TRBD2	TRBV19	NA	TRBJ2-1	CASSIGLAGTSYNEQFF	TGTGCCAGTAGTATAGGGCTAGCGGGGACCTCCTACAATGAGCAGTTCTTC
14	NA	TRBV9	NA	TRBJ1-1	CASSPRNLNTEAFF	TGTGCCAGCAGCCCCAGAAACTTGAACACTGAAGCTTTCTTT
15	NA	TRBV5-6	NA	TRBJ2-5	CASSFGSGAGETQYF	TGTGCCAGCAGCTTTGGGTCGGGGGCCGGTGAGACCCAGTACTTC
13	NA	TRBV7-8	NA	TRBJ2-5	CASDDVPGETQYF	TGTGCCAGCGACGACGTGCCCGGGGAGACCCAGTACTTC
15	NA	TRBV14	NA	TRBJ2-7	CASSQYRDTFYEQYF	TGTGCCAGCAGCCAATATCGGGACACCTTCTACGAGCAGTACTTC
15	TRBD2	TRBV6-1	NA	TRBJ2-5	CASSEDLAVQETQYF	TGTGCCAGCAGTGAAGATCTAGCGGTGCAAGAGACCCAGTACTTC
12	NA	TRBV10-1	NA	TRBJ2-1	CASSDRGNEQFF	TGCGCCAGCAGTGATCGGGGCAATGAGCAGTTCTTC
15	NA	TRBV6-5	NA	TRBJ2-2	CASSYPVSGLGELFF	TGTGCCAGCAGTTACCCGGTTTCGGGCCTCGGGGAGCTGTTTTTT
15	TRBD2	TRBV5-6	NA	TRBJ2-3	CASSPIGLAGDTQYF	TGTGCCAGCAGCCCGATAGGACTAGCGGGAGATACGCAGTATTTT
12	TRBD1	TRBV5-3	NA	TRBJ2-7	CARSADRDEQYF	TGTGCCAGAAGCGCGGACAGGGACGAGCAGTACTTC
19	TRBD2	TRBV7-2	NA	TRBJ2-7	CASSLLAFTAGEGSYEQYF	TGTGCCAGCAGCTTACTCGCGTTTACGGCGGGAGAAGGCTCCTACGAGCAGTACTTC
17	NA	TRBV30	NA	TRBJ1-5	CAWSPDHQSYSNQPQHF	TGTGCCTGGAGCCCGGACCACCAGTCCTATAGCAATCAGCCCCAGCATTTT
16	NA	TRBV7-3	NA	TRBJ2-7	CASSPTAGTPDYEQYF	TGTGCCAGCAGCCCCACCGCCGGGACACCCGACTACGAGCAGTACTTC
16	TRBD1	TRBV19	few	TRBJ1-3	CASSTRQGFSGNTIYF	TGTGCCAGTAGTACCCGACAGGGGTTCTCTGGAAACACCATATATTTT
12	TRBD1	TRBV7-2	NA	TRBJ2-1	CASSFRQGWQFF	TGTGCCAGCAGCTTCCGACAGGGGTGGCAGTTCTTC
13	NA	TRBV30	NA	TRBJ1-2	CAWSVLGSVGYTF	TGTGCCTGGAGTGTACTGGGTTCGGTTGGCTACACCTTC
15	TRBD1	TRBV5-6	NA	TRBJ1-5	CASSGQGGWNQPQHF	TGTGCCAGCAGCGGCCAGGGGGGCTGGAATCAGCCCCAGCATTTT
14	NA	TRBV5-4	NA	TRBJ2-1	CASSLSPTHNEQFF	TGTGCCAGCAGCTTGAGTCCGACACACAATGAGCAGTTCTTC
16	TRBD2	TRBV5-1	NA	TRBJ2-1	CASSLVAGGPHNEQFF	TGCGCCAGCAGCTTGGTAGCGGGAGGGCCACACAATGAGCAGTTCTTC
13	TRBD1	TRBV29-1	few	TRBJ2-5	CSVRTGARETQYF	TGCAGCGTTCGGACAGGGGCGCGGGAGACCCAGTACTTC
12	NA	TRBV5-4	NA	TRBJ2-5	CASSLVGETQYF	TGTGCCAGCAGCTTGGTCGGTGAGACCCAGTACTTC
17	TRBD2	TRBV4-2	NA	TRBJ2-2	CASSPKPGLAGYGELFF	TGTGCCAGCAGTCCTAAGCCCGGACTAGCGGGATACGGGGAGCTGTTTTTT
14	NA	TRBV2	once	TRBJ1-1	CASTPGTSKTEAFF	TGTGCCAGCACCCCCGGGACCTCAAAGACTGAAGCTTTCTTT
13	NA	TRBV2	NA	TRBJ1-4	CASSRTWDEKLFF	TGTGCCAGCAGTAGGACCTGGGATGAAAAACTGTTTTTT
15	TRBD1	TRBV5-1	few	TRBJ1-1	CASSGGTGANTEAFF	TGCGCCAGCAGCGGGGGGACAGGGGCGAACACTGAAGCTTTCTTT
17	NA	TRBV15	NA	TRBJ2-7	CATSRDHFPDSFYEQYF	TGTGCCACCAGCAGAGATCACTTTCCCGACAGTTTCTACGAGCAGTACTTC
15	TRBD2	TRBV18	NA	TRBJ2-1	CASSPGLAGDNEQFF	TGTGCCAGCTCACCCGGACTAGCGGGAGATAATGAGCAGTTCTTC
13	TRBD1	TRBV28	NA	TRBJ2-7	CASSSGQSYEQYF	TGTGCCAGCAGTTCGGGACAGTCCTACGAGCAGTACTTC
14	TRBD1	TRBV5-1	NA	TRBJ2-7	CASRLGTGSYEQYF	TGCGCCAGCAGACTAGGGACAGGGAGTTACGAGCAGTACTTC
14	NA	TRBV6-1	NA	TRBJ2-1	CASRGRSSYNEQFF	TGTGCCAGCAGAGGCAGGAGCTCCTACAATGAGCAGTTCTTC
16	TRBD1	TRBV7-2	NA	TRBJ1-6	CASSLEAGGSRSPLHF	TGTGCCAGCAGCTTAGAGGCAGGGGGCTCGAGATCGCCCCTCCACTTT
14	TRBD2	TRBV6-1	once	TRBJ2-1	CASSEGGRGNEQFF	TGTGCCAGCAGTGAAGGCGGGAGGGGTAATGAGCAGTTCTTC
14	TRBD2	TRBV27	NA	TRBJ2-5	CASSGLLGGETQYF	TGTGCCAGCAGCGGGCTTCTGGGGGGGGAGACCCAGTACTTC
11	NA	TRBV30	NA	TRBJ2-3	CAWSSEDTQYF	TGTGCCTGGAGTTCAGAAGATACGCAGTATTTT
14	NA	TRBV14	NA	TRBJ1-1	CASSQGPVNTEAFF	TGTGCCAGCAGCCAAGGCCCGGTAAACACTGAAGCTTTCTTT
17	TRBD2	TRBV28	NA	TRBJ2-5	CASSSRRSSGGPMAQYF	TGTGCCAGCAGTTCCCGAAGGTCGAGCGGGGGGCCAATGGCCCAGTACTTC
13	TRBD1	TRBV10-3	NA	TRBJ2-1	CALRQGTYNEQFF	TGTGCCCTCCGACAGGGGACCTACAATGAGCAGTTCTTC
14	NA	TRBV7-8	NA	TRBJ1-3	CASSLVTSGNTIYF	TGTGCCAGCAGCTTAGTCACCTCTGGAAACACCATATATTTT